Shown below are 18 T cell receptor beta chains from a single sample sequenced in a study of blood T cell repertoires in COVID-19. Produced via immunoSEQ multiplex PCR; TCRdb's table is partial and in-frame only. The repertoire holds approximately 310,000 clones, with approximately 89% as singletons. Material for sequencing was peripheral blood. Receptors were obtained from a woman in her forties or fifties who had recovered from COVID-19.

This chain connects TRBV29-1 to TRBJ1-1, with D possibly matching TRBD1 (5 bases). Trimming shortened V by 4 bases and J by 5 bases, and 8 bases separated the two germline ends. From germline, CDR1 is SQVTM and CDR2 ANQGSEA. CDR3 length equals 11 residues. The CDR3 region is CSVGPGTEAFF. The DNA for the CDR3 is TGCAGCGTTGGTCCAGGGACTGAAGCTTTCTTT.

The chain couples TRBV19 to TRBJ1-3; D not certain. This CDR3 is 15 amino acids long. Between the trimmed V and J ends, which lost 8 bases and 4 bases, there was a span of 18 bases. Germline lookup yields CDR1 LNHDA and CDR2 SQIVND (reference sequence). CDR3 in amino acids: CASSMVGLGGNTIYF. The CDR3 region has the DNA TGTGCCAGTTCTATGGTGGGTCTAGGAGGAAACACCATATATTTT. Full variable domain (remainder filled in from reference TRBV19 and TRBJ1-3): DGGITQSPKYLFRKEGQNVTLSCEQNLNHDAMYWYRQDPGQGLRLIYYSQIVNDFQKGDIAEGYSVSREKKESFPLTVTSAQKNPTAFYLCASSMVGLGGNTIYFGEGSWLTVV.

The rearrangement uses TRBV6-5 and TRBJ2-5; 11 nucleotides match TRBD2. V was pared by 7 bases and J by 5 bases, with 6 bases of the junction left unmatched. Germline V gives CDR1 MNHEY, CDR2 SVGAGI. The CDR3 covers 14 residues. CDR3 nucleotide sequence: TGTGCCAGCATGGTAGCGGGGGGGAGGGAGACCCAGTACTTC. Protein: CASMVAGGRETQYF.

This clone came up once. The V gene is TRBV30, the J gene TRBJ2-3; possibly TRBD1 for D (5 bases). V dropped 0 bases and J dropped 2 bases, with 15 bases sitting between them. Germline values: CDR1 GTSNPN, CDR2 SVGIG (reference sequence). This CDR3 spans 16 amino acids. CDR3 bases: TGTGCCTGGAGTGTTCCCACACAGGCCTACACAGATACGCAGTATTTT. Its translation is CAWSVPTQAYTDTQYF.

The chain recombines TRBV6-2 or TRBV6-3 with TRBJ2-7; D not resolved. V lost 6 bases, J lost 0 bases, and 15 bases lay in between. The germline V gene encodes CDR1 MNHEY and CDR2 SVGEGT. The length of the CDR3 is 15 residues. The CDR3 DNA reads TGTGCCAGCAGCCTAACTCTCTCGGGCTCCTACGAGCAGTACTTC. This encodes CASSLTLSGSYEQYF.

The J gene is TRBJ2-7, the V gene TRBV2, with D perhaps matching TRBD1 (6 bases). This CDR3 comprises 13 residues. V lost 9 bases and J lost 0, with 12 bases in between. Per germline, CDR1 SNHLY and CDR2 FYNNEI. CDR3 sequence (DNA): TGTGCCAGTTTACAGGGCTTCTCCTACGAGCAGTACTTC. Translated: CASLQGFSYEQYF.

As DNA, the CDR3 is TGTGCCAGCAGTGTTAGCGGGGGCGGGGAGAATGAGCAGTTCTTC. Translation gives CASSVSGGGENEQFF. The chain joins TRBV2 to TRBJ2-1; 9 bases are shared with TRBD2. V shed 4 bases, J shed 7 bases, and the junction held 8 bases outside the gene matches. Germline V gene lookup returns CDR1 SNHLY and CDR2 FYNNEI. The CDR3 sequence is 15 residues long.

The J gene is TRBJ2-1, the V gene TRBV19; TRBD1 matches 9 bases. V lost 6 bases and J lost 6; bases outside the gene matches: 6. Germline CDR1 and CDR2: LNHDA and SQIVND (reference sequence). The CDR3 loop spans 14 amino acids. The CDR3 DNA sequence: TGTGCCAGTAGCGAACAGGGGGCTGGCAATGAGCAGTTCTTC. It yields the protein CASSEQGAGNEQFF.

The chain recombines TRBV30 with TRBJ1-2, with 7 bases aligning to TRBD1. V was pared by 5 bases and J by 5 bases, with 8 bases of the junction left unmatched. CDR3 size: 13 residues. CDR1 GTSNPN and CDR2 SVGIG come from the germline V gene (reference sequence). CDR3 amino acids: CAWQDQGEYGYTF. CDR3 sequence (DNA): TGTGCCTGGCAAGATCAGGGGGAATATGGCTACACCTTC.

This chain connects TRBV30 to TRBJ2-1; D perhaps matches TRBD2 (6 bases). V lost 4 bases, J lost 5 bases, and 12 bases lay in between. Germline V gene sequence: CDR1 GTSNPN, CDR2 SVGIG (reference sequence). The CDR3 has 13 residues. In nucleotides, the CDR3 is TGTGCCTGGAACGGGGGTACCAACAATGAGCAGTTCTTC. The encoded protein is CAWNGGTNNEQFF.

V and J are TRBV2 and TRBJ2-3; D may be TRBD1 (6 bases). The CDR3 covers 16 residues. V was trimmed by 6 bases and J by 0 bases, leaving 16 bases between them. CDR1 is SNHLY, CDR2 FYNNEI, per germline. CDR3 residues: CASSRPRGISTDTQYF. The CDR3 bases are TGTGCCAGCAGCCGCCCGAGGGGGATTAGCACAGATACGCAGTATTTT.

In this sample, this clone turned up a few times. The chain links TRBV7-9 to TRBJ1-2; no definite D call. Germline assignment: CDR1 SEHNR and CDR2 FQNEAQ (reference sequence). CDR3 length equals 14 residues. V was clipped by 2 bases and J by 1 base, with 8 bases between them. The CDR3 spells CASSLSRDNYGYTF. CDR3 DNA sequence: TGTGCCAGCAGCTTATCTCGAGATAACTATGGCTACACCTTC.

The chain uses TRBV11-2 and TRBJ2-5; 9 bases fit TRBD1. V was pared by 5 bases and J by 2 bases, with 9 bases of the junction left unmatched. This CDR3 comprises 16 residues. CDR1 is SGHAT, CDR2 FQNNGV, per germline. The CDR3 protein is CASSGRPGQGQETQYF. The CDR3 DNA is TGTGCCAGCAGCGGACGGCCGGGACAGGGACAAGAGACCCAGTACTTC.

This chain connects TRBV20-1 to TRBJ1-1, with D unresolved. Germline loops: CDR1 DFQATT, CDR2 SNEGSKA (reference sequence). Trimming stripped 3 bases from V and 2 bases from J, with 13 bases between. CDR3 size: 14 residues. The CDR3 DNA is TGCAGTGCTAGTCCGGGTTCATTAAACACTGAAGCTTTCTTT. The encoded protein is CSASPGSLNTEAFF.

The CDR3 here is CASRSTGDGNTIYF. The CDR3 DNA is TGTGCCAGCAGATCCACAGGGGACGGAAACACCATATATTTT. This chain connects TRBV28 to TRBJ1-3; 7 bases agree with TRBD1. The CDR3 extends over 14 amino acids. The germline V gene encodes CDR1 MDHEN and CDR2 SYDVKM. After removal of 6 bases from V and 4 bases from J, the junction contained 6 bases not matched to a gene.

This clone appeared a few times. The chain is built from TRBV6-5 and TRBJ1-1; 8 bases align to TRBD1. Germline trimming cut 4 bases from V and 3 bases from J; bases unmatched to any gene: 4. Looked up from germline, CDR1 is MNHEY and CDR2 is SVGAGI. The CDR3 is 14 residues long. This CDR3 reads CASSSVTGDTEAFF. The CDR3 DNA reads TGTGCCAGCAGTTCTGTGACAGGGGACACTGAAGCTTTCTTT.

The chain joins TRBV18 to TRBJ1-2; D unresolved. From germline, CDR1 is KGHSH and CDR2 LQKENI. Trimming removed 3 bases at V and 6 bases at J, with 14 bases between. This CDR3 is built from 14 residues. CDR3 protein: CASSPNSGEDGYTF. CDR3 DNA: TGTGCCAGCTCACCGAACAGTGGGGAGGATGGCTACACCTTC.

The V and J genes are TRBV18 and TRBJ2-2; 11 positions match TRBD2. Germline trimming cut 4 bases from V and 0 bases from J; bases unmatched to any gene: 7. Germline V lookup: CDR1 KGHSH, CDR2 LQKENI. The CDR3 totals 18 residues. In DNA form, the CDR3 reads TGTGCCAGCTCACGTCTAGCGGGGGGAGACGCGAACACCGGGGAGCTGTTTTTT. Protein product: CASSRLAGGDANTGELFF.